The clone carrying this TCR beta chain appeared many times. Its antigen is as yet unknown. This CDR3 is built from 15 residues. Germline V gene sequence: CDR1 SEHNR, CDR2 FQNEAQ (reference sequence). V shed 4 bases, J shed 3 bases, and the junction held 5 bases outside the gene matches. Over 160 million TCR-beta sequences, together covering 15-18 subjects, were produced by every individual sequencing run that was carried out. A single record per CDR3 protein comes from TCRdb applying MiXCR to the 5' RACE reads. The table has 20,000 to 30,000 distinct CDR3 sequences, 10% to 15% seen once. The unsorted libraries were made from 2 million PBMCs kept at -80 C. These data originate in a study of neurological immune-mediated disorders. Overall study findings and caveats: None of the CDR3 amino acid sequences of expanded clones recurred across subjects, suggesting private repertoires in all groups.

The chain carries TRBV7-9 and TRBJ1-2, with 10 bases lining up with TRBD1. The sequenced sample consisted of PBMCs. The TCR was taken from a woman between 55 and 75 years old with HTLV-1-associated myelopathy (HAM/TSP). CDR3 sequence reads: CASSSEGTGDYGYTF. CDR3 nucleotide sequence: TGTGCCAGCAGCTCCGAGGGGACAGGGGACTATGGCTACACCTTC. The whole variable domain, remainder taken from reference TRBV7-9 and TRBJ1-2, is DTGVSQNPRHKITKRGQNVTFRCDPISEHNRLYWYRQTLGQGPEFLTYFQNEAQLEKSRLLSDRFSAERPKGSFSTLEIQRTEQGDSAMYLCASSSEGTGDYGYTFGSGTRLTVV.